This TCR beta chain was sequenced in a study of shared clonotypes between healthy human individuals. Overall study context: Three plates were used per donor for CD4 naive, three for CD4 memory, two for CD8 naive and one for CD8 memory.

Splitting of CD4+ cells produced CD45RA+ naive and CD45RA-negative memory subsets. Comment on this clone: The antigen is unknown.

Broader study findings: Even with large depth, rarefaction showed that sorted-subset sequencing was incomplete. Clonotype sharing among donors was thought likely to change with sequencing depth.

Some clones are missing from TCRdb's copy, which holds only in-frame ones; the method was immunoSEQ multiplex PCR. The sample holds roughly 2.2 million clones, roughly 90% seen once. The clonotype was recovered from a man aged 18-30 years in good health. Some clones in this sample may be carry-over from other donors' samples. The sequenced sample was naive CD4+ T cells from PBMCs. Specified subset: CD45RA+ positively selected.

The CDR3 DNA follows: TGTGCCAGCAGCTTAGGACAGTTCTCTGGAAACACCATATATTTT. It specifies CASSLGQFSGNTIYF. V usage is TRBV7-2 and J usage is TRBJ1-3, with D possibly being TRBD1 (5 bases). Trimming took 1 base from V and 0 from J, leaving 7 bases between them. The CDR3 is 15 residues long. Germline-derived CDR1 and CDR2 are SGHTA and FQGNSA.